A selection of T cell receptor beta chains follows, all from one sample in a study of shared clonotypes between healthy human individuals. TCRdb keeps only in-frame clones here, not all; method: immunoSEQ multiplex PCR. Of 700,000 to 950,000 clones listed, roughly 96% are singletons. Sequencing input: naive CD8+ T cells sorted from blood. All receptors derive from a young man in good health. Both conserved end residues are part of each CDR3. Each record gives: CDR3 protein, CDR3 DNA, J gene, V gene, clone size, D gene. D genes are given only for firm matches. Rows may omit the clone size; those that give it use once, few, many or a size class.

cdr3_aa: CAIWDRATYEQYF
cdr3_nt: TGTGCCATCTGGGACAGGGCGACCTACGAGCAGTACTTC
j_call: TRBJ2-7
v_call: TRBV10-3
clone_size: -
d_call: TRBD1

cdr3_aa: CASSWGGRNYGYTF
cdr3_nt: TGTGCCAGCAGCTGGGGAGGGCGCAACTATGGCTACACCTTC
j_call: TRBJ1-2
v_call: TRBV27
clone_size: -
d_call: -

cdr3_aa: CASSPVGPTGELFF
cdr3_nt: TGTGCCAGCTCCCCGGTGGGGCCGACCGGGGAGCTGTTTTTT
j_call: TRBJ2-2
v_call: TRBV6-5
clone_size: -
d_call: -

cdr3_aa: CASSSPGLMNTEAFF
cdr3_nt: TGTGCCAGCAGTTCCCCGGGACTCATGAACACTGAAGCTTTCTTT
j_call: TRBJ1-1
v_call: TRBV28
clone_size: -
d_call: -

cdr3_aa: CSVLQGKNYGYTF
cdr3_nt: TGCAGCGTCCTACAGGGGAAGAACTATGGCTACACCTTC
j_call: TRBJ1-2
v_call: TRBV29-1
clone_size: -
d_call: TRBD1

cdr3_aa: CASSTQGYGYTF
cdr3_nt: TGTGCCAGCAGTACACAGGGCTATGGCTACACCTTC
j_call: TRBJ1-2
v_call: TRBV28
clone_size: -
d_call: -

cdr3_aa: CASSQREGKVNTEAFF
cdr3_nt: TGCGCCAGCAGCCAACGGGAGGGGAAGGTGAACACTGAAGCTTTCTTT
j_call: TRBJ1-1
v_call: TRBV4-1
clone_size: -
d_call: -

cdr3_aa: CASSIAGGADTQYF
cdr3_nt: TGTGCCAGTAGTATAGCGGGAGGGGCCGATACGCAGTATTTT
j_call: TRBJ2-3
v_call: TRBV19
clone_size: -
d_call: TRBD2

cdr3_aa: CASSLGPSGPQETQYF
cdr3_nt: TGTGCCAGCAGCCTGGGACCCAGCGGGCCTCAAGAGACCCAGTACTTC
j_call: TRBJ2-5
v_call: TRBV5-4
clone_size: once
d_call: -

cdr3_aa: CASSSMTSGAYNEQFF
cdr3_nt: TGTGCCAGCAGCTCGATGACTAGCGGGGCCTACAATGAGCAGTTCTTC
j_call: TRBJ2-1
v_call: TRBV5-6
clone_size: -
d_call: TRBD2

cdr3_aa: CASSFTGGSEQYF
cdr3_nt: TGTGCCAGCAGCTTTACGGGGGGAAGCGAGCAGTACTTC
j_call: TRBJ2-7
v_call: TRBV5-4
clone_size: -
d_call: TRBD2

cdr3_aa: CASSLGQAPLYGYTF
cdr3_nt: TGTGCCAGCAGCTTGGGACAGGCCCCTCTCTATGGCTACACCTTC
j_call: TRBJ1-2
v_call: TRBV5-6
clone_size: -
d_call: -

cdr3_aa: CASSMANNYGYTF
cdr3_nt: TGTGCCAGCAGCATGGCTAATAACTATGGCTACACCTTC
j_call: TRBJ1-2
v_call: TRBV25-1
clone_size: few
d_call: -

cdr3_aa: CASSVLAGAYNEQFF
cdr3_nt: TGTGCCAGCAGTGTACTAGCGGGAGCTTACAATGAGCAGTTCTTC
j_call: TRBJ2-1
v_call: TRBV6-4
clone_size: -
d_call: TRBD2

cdr3_aa: CASSDSGSSYEQYF
cdr3_nt: TGTGCCAGCAGCGACAGCGGGAGCTCCTACGAGCAGTACTTC
j_call: TRBJ2-7
v_call: TRBV7-9
clone_size: -
d_call: TRBD2

cdr3_aa: CASSLLLASNTGELFF
cdr3_nt: TGCGCCAGCAGCCTTCTCCTCGCATCGAACACCGGGGAGCTGTTTTTT
j_call: TRBJ2-2
v_call: TRBV4-3
clone_size: -
d_call: -

cdr3_aa: CASSGEGLEGETQYF
cdr3_nt: TGCGCCAGCAGCGGAGAGGGACTCGAAGGCGAGACCCAGTACTTC
j_call: TRBJ2-5
v_call: TRBV5-1
clone_size: -
d_call: -

cdr3_aa: CSVRTSGRPNEQFF
cdr3_nt: TGCAGCGTTCGGACTAGCGGGAGGCCGAATGAGCAGTTCTTC
j_call: TRBJ2-1
v_call: TRBV29-1
clone_size: -
d_call: TRBD2

cdr3_aa: CASTWDFLDEQFF
cdr3_nt: TGTGCCAGCACCTGGGACTTTTTGGATGAGCAGTTCTTC
j_call: TRBJ2-1
v_call: TRBV7-9
clone_size: -
d_call: -

cdr3_aa: CASSLTGLSNTGELFF
cdr3_nt: TGTGCCAGCAGCCTTACGGGACTATCTAACACCGGGGAGCTGTTTTTT
j_call: TRBJ2-2
v_call: TRBV11-1
clone_size: -
d_call: TRBD2

cdr3_aa: CASSLALGRTGNTEAFF
cdr3_nt: TGTGCCAGCAGCTTAGCGTTAGGACGCACTGGGAACACTGAAGCTTTCTTT
j_call: TRBJ1-1
v_call: TRBV7-8
clone_size: -
d_call: -

cdr3_aa: CASSPWTASYEQYF
cdr3_nt: TGTGCCAGCAGCCCGTGGACAGCCTCCTACGAGCAGTACTTC
j_call: TRBJ2-7
v_call: TRBV11-2
clone_size: -
d_call: -

cdr3_aa: CASSQDARGPSTEAFF
cdr3_nt: TGCGCCAGCAGCCAAGATGCAAGAGGTCCGTCCACTGAAGCTTTCTTT
j_call: TRBJ1-1
v_call: TRBV4-3
clone_size: -
d_call: -

cdr3_aa: CASSFQGMNTEAFF
cdr3_nt: TGTGCCAGCAGCTTCCAGGGCATGAACACTGAAGCTTTCTTT
j_call: TRBJ1-1
v_call: TRBV7-8
clone_size: -
d_call: -

cdr3_aa: CATSRTGQRYEQYF
cdr3_nt: TGTGCCACCAGCAGAACGGGACAGCGCTACGAGCAGTACTTC
j_call: TRBJ2-7
v_call: TRBV15
clone_size: -
d_call: TRBD1

cdr3_aa: CAIRTGAGGSDQYF
cdr3_nt: TGTGCCATCAGGACAGGAGCTGGCGGGAGCGATCAGTACTTC
j_call: TRBJ2-7
v_call: TRBV10-3
clone_size: once
d_call: -

cdr3_aa: CASSFSGTLSYEQYF
cdr3_nt: TGCGCCAGCAGCTTCTCCGGGACCTTATCCTACGAGCAGTACTTC
j_call: TRBJ2-7
v_call: TRBV5-1
clone_size: -
d_call: -

cdr3_aa: CSVYYRGLTNTEAFF
cdr3_nt: TGCAGCGTTTACTACAGGGGGCTAACGAACACTGAAGCTTTCTTT
j_call: TRBJ1-1
v_call: TRBV29-1
clone_size: -
d_call: TRBD1

cdr3_aa: CASSPGGANNQPQHF
cdr3_nt: TGTGCCAGCAGCCCTGGGGGGGCTAACAATCAGCCCCAGCATTTT
j_call: TRBJ1-5
v_call: TRBV9
clone_size: -
d_call: -

cdr3_aa: CASSLGVGRNTEAFF
cdr3_nt: TGTGCCAGCAGCTTAGGGGTGGGGAGGAACACTGAAGCTTTCTTT
j_call: TRBJ1-1
v_call: TRBV11-2
clone_size: -
d_call: -

cdr3_aa: CASSVNRGKNQPQHF
cdr3_nt: TGTGCCAGCAGTGTCAACAGGGGCAAAAATCAGCCCCAGCATTTT
j_call: TRBJ1-5
v_call: TRBV2
clone_size: once
d_call: TRBD1